In this sample, the clone carrying this T cell receptor beta chain turned up many times. No cell sorting was done before RNA was extracted from the tissue. This record belongs to a study of tumor and adjacent non-tumor tissue in lung cancer. Study in general: Histology: 12 adenocarcinoma, a couple of squamous cell carcinoma, 1 small cell lung cancer.

The library came from three nested PCR rounds adapted from ARM-PCR protocols. TCRdb called the multiplex PCR reads again in MiXCR, with one record for every CDR3 protein. The table shows 200,000 to 250,000 distinct CDR3 sequences, with 71% occurring only once. The CDR3 is 12 amino acids. Trimming removed 7 bases at V and 6 bases at J, with 12 bases between. The TCR comes from a man aged 60 to 75 with non-small cell lung cancer. This rearrangement joins TRBV12-3 or TRBV12-4 to TRBJ1-2; D not certain. Sequencing was performed on lung tumor tissue. CDR3: CASTRRWNGYTF. CDR3 nucleotide sequence: TGTGCCAGCACACGGAGGTGGAATGGCTACACCTTC.